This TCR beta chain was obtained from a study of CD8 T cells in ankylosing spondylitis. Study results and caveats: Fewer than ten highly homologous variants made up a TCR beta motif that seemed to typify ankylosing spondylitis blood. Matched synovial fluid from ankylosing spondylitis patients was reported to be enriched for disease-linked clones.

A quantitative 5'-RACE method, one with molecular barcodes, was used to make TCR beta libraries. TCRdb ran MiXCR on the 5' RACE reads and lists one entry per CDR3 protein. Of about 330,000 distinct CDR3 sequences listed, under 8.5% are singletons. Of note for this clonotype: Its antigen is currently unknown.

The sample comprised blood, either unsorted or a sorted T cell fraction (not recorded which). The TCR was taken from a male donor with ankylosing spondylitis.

The CDR3 sequence is CASSFGPGAEKLFF. The CDR3 bases are TGCGCCAGCAGCTTTGGCCCCGGCGCTGAAAAACTGTTTTTT. This rearrangement joins TRBV5-1 to TRBJ1-4, with unresolved D. Germline V gives CDR1 SGHRS, CDR2 YFSETQ. The CDR3 has 14 residues. Trimming left V 2 bases short and J 7 bases short, with 12 bases between.